This T cell receptor beta chain was captured in a study of blood T cell repertoires in COVID-19. Turning to the study itself: The cDNA or gDNA used as material had been derived from T cells, B-cell-depleted T cells, or PBMCs.

Original methodology: By means of reference gene primer amplification, nucleated cell counts were estimated. Produced via immunoSEQ multiplex PCR; TCRdb's table is partial and in-frame only. V, J and clone size were drawn from that table, and D and trimming were deduced from the DNA. The table includes 130,000 to 150,000 clones, approximately 87% detected once. Trimming removed 1 base from V and 0 bases from J; junction bases left unmatched: 11. Germline V gene sequence: CDR1 KGHSH, CDR2 LQKENI. This CDR3 is 19 amino acids long. The receptor's source is a man between 60 and 70 years old who had recovered from COVID-19. The chain links TRBV18 to TRBJ1-4; 7 bases match TRBD1. Sequenced material: PBMCs or T cells enriched from blood (not recorded which). Here the CDR3 reads CASSPLGGASLATNEKLFF. In DNA, the CDR3 is TGTGCCAGCTCACCACTAGGGGGCGCGTCCCTCGCAACTAATGAAAAACTGTTTTTT.